This T cell receptor beta chain was found in a study of control samples from healthy donors and cancer patients. As for this clone: At the DNA level, this CDR3 is encoded by other sequences in the same sample as well.

Between the trimmed V and J ends, which lost 4 bases and 4 bases, there was a span of 8 bases. The CDR3 is 12 residues long. The method was immunoSEQ multiplex PCR; TCRdb's version includes in-frame clones alone and lacks a portion of them. The sample carries about 80,000 clones, approximately 82% recorded once. The receptor was isolated from a man in his sixties with head and neck cancer. Sequenced sample: PBMCs. The J gene is TRBJ2-7, the V gene TRBV12-3 or TRBV12-4; TRBD2 is a possible D gene (6 bases). CDR3 loop: CASSSSGYEQYF. CDR3 DNA sequence: TGTGCCAGCAGTTCAAGCGGGTACGAGCAGTACTTC.